The rows below give T cell receptor beta chains drawn from one sample of a study of blood T cell repertoires in COVID-19. Data came from immunoSEQ multiplex PCR; TCRdb stores just in-frame clones and leaves some out. The sample records approximately 53,000 clones, 80% to 90% being singletons. The sample consisted of peripheral blood. These receptors came from a woman aged 55-69 years with acute or convalescent COVID-19. CDR3s include the opening cysteine and the closing phenylalanine or tryptophan. D genes are given only for firm matches. Clone size is stated in some rows and not others, as once, few, many or a class when expanded.

v_gene	abundance	d_gene	j_gene	CDR3aa	CDR3nt
TRBV11-2	-	-	TRBJ1-4	CASSLDMEKLFF	TGTGCCAGCAGCTTAGACATGGAAAAACTGTTTTTT
TRBV9	-	-	TRBJ2-2	CASRTGTTGELFF	TGTGCCAGCAGAACAGGGACCACCGGGGAGCTGTTTTTT
TRBV28	few	-	TRBJ1-6	CASGPGSAGASPLHF	TGTGCCAGCGGCCCAGGATCCGCTGGGGCTTCACCCCTCCACTTT
TRBV5-1	-	TRBD2	TRBJ2-3	CASSFSGGHSTDTQYF	TGCGCCAGCAGCTTCAGCGGGGGGCATTCCACAGATACGCAGTATTTT
TRBV15	few	TRBD1	TRBJ2-1	CATSSGTVNEQFF	TGTGCCACCAGCAGCGGGACAGTCAATGAGCAGTTCTTC
TRBV12-3/TRBV12-4	-	-	TRBJ2-3	CASSPDTADTQYF	TGTGCCAGCAGTCCCGACACTGCAGATACGCAGTATTTT
TRBV20-1	few	-	TRBJ2-1	CSASLDEQFF	TGCAGTGCTAGTCTAGATGAGCAGTTCTTC
TRBV5-4	-	TRBD1	TRBJ2-7	CASSQTGGRVEQYF	TGTGCCAGCAGCCAGACAGGGGGCAGGGTCGAGCAGTACTTC
TRBV27	-	TRBD1	TRBJ2-1	CASSPGRTGGSNEQFF	TGTGCCAGCAGCCCCGGGCGGACAGGGGGGAGTAATGAGCAGTTCTTC
TRBV18	-	TRBD1	TRBJ1-2	CASSPPGGQGVGGYTF	TGTGCCAGCTCACCACCCGGAGGGCAGGGGGTAGGAGGCTACACCTTC
TRBV7-9	-	TRBD1	TRBJ1-2	CASSPRGDGYTF	TGTGCCAGCAGCCCCAGGGGGGATGGCTACACCTTC
TRBV29-1	once	-	TRBJ2-2	CSVASTGELFF	TGCAGCGTTGCGAGCACCGGGGAGCTGTTTTTT
TRBV5-1	-	-	TRBJ1-2	CASSFGGDYGYTF	TGCGCCAGCAGCTTTGGCGGGGACTATGGCTACACCTTC
TRBV28	-	-	TRBJ1-2	CASRTLDRFNYGYTF	TGTGCCAGCAGAACCTTGGACAGATTTAACTATGGCTACACCTTC
TRBV2	-	TRBD2	TRBJ2-5	CASSASGRGATGETQYF	TGTGCCAGCAGCGCCTCTGGGCGGGGGGCCACGGGGGAGACCCAGTACTTC
TRBV7-9	-	-	TRBJ1-1	CASKNGITEAFF	TGTGCCAGCAAAAACGGGATCACTGAAGCTTTCTTT
TRBV27	-	TRBD1	TRBJ1-1	CASSPDRVGNTEAFF	TGTGCCAGCAGCCCGGACAGGGTGGGGAACACTGAAGCTTTCTTT
TRBV6-6	-	-	TRBJ1-1	CASSYAAKRTEAFF	TGTGCCAGCAGTTACGCCGCTAAACGCACTGAAGCTTTCTTT
TRBV18	-	TRBD1	TRBJ2-4	CASSPQGAGNIQYF	TGTGCCAGCTCACCACAGGGGGCTGGAAACATTCAGTACTTC
TRBV3-1/TRBV3-2	-	TRBD1	TRBJ1-2	CASSQRDRDEGYTF	TGTGCCAGCAGCCAACGGGACAGGGATGAAGGCTACACCTTC
TRBV7-3	-	-	TRBJ1-4	CASSYHLRQWKYF	TGTGCCAGCAGCTATCATCTAAGACAGTGGAAGTACTTT
TRBV30	-	-	TRBJ1-2	CAWSSGIYGYTF	TGTGCCTGGAGTTCCGGGATCTATGGCTACACCTTC
TRBV19	-	TRBD1	TRBJ1-5	CASSIRHRGGMGNQPQHF	TGTGCCAGTAGTATCCGGCACAGGGGCGGTATGGGCAATCAGCCCCAGCATTTT
TRBV19	-	TRBD2	TRBJ2-7	CASSIEGTSGTSRQYF	TGTGCCAGTAGTATAGAGGGAACTAGCGGGACTTCAAGGCAGTACTTC
TRBV4-2	few	-	TRBJ1-2	CASSQARDSSGGYTF	TGTGCCAGCAGCCAGGCACGGGACTCCTCTGGTGGCTACACCTTC
TRBV6-2/TRBV6-3	-	-	TRBJ2-6	CASSNWFGPLTLSGANVLTF	TGTGCCAGCAGTAACTGGTTTGGCCCCCTTACCCTCTCTGGGGCCAACGTCCTGACTTTC
TRBV1	once	-	TRBJ1-5	CTSSQDGRLYGNQPQHF	TGCACCAGCAGCCAAGATGGCCGACTATACGGCAATCAGCCCCAGCATTTT
TRBV29-1	-	TRBD1	TRBJ2-1	CSVGQGRYNEQFF	TGCAGCGTTGGACAGGGGAGATACAATGAGCAGTTCTTC
TRBV19	-	TRBD1	TRBJ1-1	CASSMLARQGAEAFF	TGTGCCAGTAGTATGCTTGCCCGACAGGGGGCTGAAGCTTTCTTT
TRBV28	-	TRBD1	TRBJ2-5	CASRGGTGAGETQYF	TGTGCCAGCAGAGGGGGGACAGGGGCAGGGGAGACCCAGTACTTC
TRBV7-9	few	TRBD1	TRBJ2-7	CASSLDRGSFYEQYF	TGTGCCAGCAGCCTGGACAGGGGGAGTTTCTACGAGCAGTACTTC
TRBV7-2	-	-	TRBJ1-2	CASSLVVNYGYTF	TGTGCCAGCAGCTTAGTCGTGAACTATGGCTACACCTTC
TRBV5-1	once	-	TRBJ2-3	CASSFTDSGHQYF	TGCGCCAGCAGCTTTACGGACAGCGGCCACCAGTATTTT
TRBV28	once	-	TRBJ1-1	CASSRSDTEAFF	TGTGCCAGCAGCCGGAGTGACACTGAAGCTTTCTTT
TRBV24-1	-	TRBD2	TRBJ2-1	CATSDGAGGSYNEQFF	TGTGCCACCAGTGATGGGGCGGGGGGCTCCTACAATGAGCAGTTCTTC
TRBV28	-	-	TRBJ1-3	CASTRASGNTIYF	TGTGCCAGCACCCGAGCCTCTGGAAACACCATATATTTT
TRBV6-6	medium-sized	-	TRBJ2-7	CASTGGTSYEQYF	TGTGCCAGCACAGGAGGGACTTCCTACGAGCAGTACTTC
TRBV29-1	-	-	TRBJ2-1	CSVTQGNKNEQFF	TGCAGCGTTACCCAGGGGAATAAAAATGAGCAGTTCTTC
TRBV7-2	-	TRBD1	TRBJ1-1	CASSSGWTGGITEAFF	TGTGCCAGCAGCTCGGGATGGACAGGGGGCATCACTGAAGCTTTCTTT
TRBV6-1	-	TRBD2	TRBJ2-5	CASSGTDQWLAGGRGETQYF	TGTGCCAGCAGTGGGACAGATCAGTGGCTAGCGGGGGGGCGGGGAGAGACCCAGTACTTC
TRBV18	-	-	TRBJ1-6	CASSITDGDSPLHF	TGTGCCAGCTCAATTACAGACGGTGATTCACCCCTCCACTTT
TRBV6-5	-	-	TRBJ1-4	CASSLTGPNEKLFF	TGTGCCAGCAGTTTAACAGGTCCCAATGAAAAACTGTTTTTT
TRBV7-8	-	-	TRBJ1-2	CASSLEGAPRWDYGYTF	TGTGCCAGCAGCTTAGAAGGGGCCCCTCGGTGGGACTATGGCTACACCTTC
TRBV6-6	few	-	TRBJ1-1	CASSPHSVGGGRNTEAFF	TGTGCCAGCAGTCCGCATTCGGTCGGGGGAGGGAGGAACACTGAAGCTTTCTTT
TRBV19	-	-	TRBJ1-2	CASSIGETSNYGYTF	TGTGCCAGTAGTATAGGGGAGACCTCTAACTATGGCTACACCTTC
TRBV9	-	TRBD1	TRBJ1-2	CASSSSSGGSGYTF	TGTGCCAGCAGCTCAAGCTCAGGGGGATCTGGCTACACCTTC
TRBV15	-	-	TRBJ2-1	CATSRDSVYRFF	TGTGCCACCAGCAGAGATTCTGTGTATCGGTTCTTC
TRBV6-5	-	TRBD1	TRBJ1-2	CASNERQGDYGYTF	TGTGCCAGCAACGAACGACAGGGCGACTATGGCTACACCTTC
TRBV2	-	-	TRBJ1-5	CASSDAINQPQHF	TGTGCCAGCAGTGACGCTATCAATCAGCCCCAGCATTTT
TRBV15	-	TRBD1	TRBJ2-1	CATRSRQGTYNEQFF	TGTGCCACCAGGTCAAGACAGGGTACCTACAATGAGCAGTTCTTC
TRBV3-1/TRBV3-2	-	-	TRBJ2-7	CASSQGQISYEQYF	TGTGCCAGCAGCCAAGGACAAATCTCCTACGAGCAGTACTTC
TRBV6-5	-	-	TRBJ2-7	CASRPYDSLYEQYF	TGTGCCAGCAGACCGTACGACAGTCTCTACGAGCAGTACTTC
TRBV6-5	-	TRBD1	TRBJ1-1	CANKPSGTVSRAFF	TGTGCCAACAAACCTTCTGGGACAGTATCAAGGGCTTTCTTT
TRBV7-8	-	-	TRBJ2-3	CASNYGSVFSTDTQYF	TGTGCCAGCAACTATGGTTCGGTTTTTAGCACAGATACGCAGTATTTT
TRBV7-2	-	-	TRBJ2-2	CASRWGVNTGELFF	TGTGCCAGCAGGTGGGGGGTGAACACCGGGGAGCTGTTTTTT